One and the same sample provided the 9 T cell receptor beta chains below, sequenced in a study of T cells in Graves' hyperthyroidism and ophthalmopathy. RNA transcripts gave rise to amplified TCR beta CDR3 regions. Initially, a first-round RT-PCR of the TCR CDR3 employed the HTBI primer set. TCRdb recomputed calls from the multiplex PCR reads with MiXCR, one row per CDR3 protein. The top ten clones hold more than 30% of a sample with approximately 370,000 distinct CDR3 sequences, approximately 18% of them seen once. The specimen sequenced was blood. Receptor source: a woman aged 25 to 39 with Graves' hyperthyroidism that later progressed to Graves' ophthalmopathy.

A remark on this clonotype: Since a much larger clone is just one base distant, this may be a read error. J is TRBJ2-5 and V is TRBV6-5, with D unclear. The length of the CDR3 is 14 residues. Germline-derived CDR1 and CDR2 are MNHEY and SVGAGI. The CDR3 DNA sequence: TGTACCAGCAGTTACTCCCGGTATCTAGAGACCCAGTACTTC. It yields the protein CTSSYSRYLETQYF.

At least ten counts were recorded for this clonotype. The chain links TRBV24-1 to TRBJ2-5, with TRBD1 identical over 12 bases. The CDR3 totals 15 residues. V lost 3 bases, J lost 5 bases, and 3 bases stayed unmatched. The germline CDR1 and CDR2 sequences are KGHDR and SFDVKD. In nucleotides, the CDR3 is TGTGCCACCAGTGATGGGACAGGGGGCCAGGAGACCCAGTACTTC. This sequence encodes CATSDGTGGQETQYF.

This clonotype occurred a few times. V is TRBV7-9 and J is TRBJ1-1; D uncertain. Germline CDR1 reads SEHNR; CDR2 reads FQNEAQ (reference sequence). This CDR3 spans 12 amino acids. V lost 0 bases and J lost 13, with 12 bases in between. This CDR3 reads CASSLAGPIVFF. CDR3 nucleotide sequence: TGTGCCAGCAGCTTAGCGGGTCCCATTGTTTTCTTT. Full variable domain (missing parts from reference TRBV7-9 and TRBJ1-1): DTGVSQNPRHKITKRGQNVTFRCDPISEHNRLYWYRQTLGQGPEFLTYFQNEAQLEKSRLLSDRFSAERPKGSFSTLEIQRTEQGDSAMYLCASSLAGPIVFFGQGTRLTVV.

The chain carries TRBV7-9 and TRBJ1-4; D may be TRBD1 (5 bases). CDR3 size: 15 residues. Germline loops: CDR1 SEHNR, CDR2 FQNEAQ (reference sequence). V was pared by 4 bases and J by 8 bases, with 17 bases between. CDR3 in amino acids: CASSSSGAGSEKLFF. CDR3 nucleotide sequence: TGTGCCAGCAGCTCATCCGGGGCAGGGAGCGAAAAACTGTTTTTT. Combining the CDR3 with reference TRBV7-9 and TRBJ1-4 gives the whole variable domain DTGVSQNPRHKITKRGQNVTFRCDPISEHNRLYWYRQTLGQGPEFLTYFQNEAQLEKSRLLSDRFSAERPKGSFSTLEIQRTEQGDSAMYLCASSSSGAGSEKLFFGSGTQLSVL.

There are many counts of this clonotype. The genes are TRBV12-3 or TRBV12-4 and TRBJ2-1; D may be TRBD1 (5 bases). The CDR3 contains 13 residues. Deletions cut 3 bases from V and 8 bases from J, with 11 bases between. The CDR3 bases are TGTGCCAGCAGTTTCCAGGGTATCGATGAGCAGTTCTTC. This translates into CASSFQGIDEQFF.

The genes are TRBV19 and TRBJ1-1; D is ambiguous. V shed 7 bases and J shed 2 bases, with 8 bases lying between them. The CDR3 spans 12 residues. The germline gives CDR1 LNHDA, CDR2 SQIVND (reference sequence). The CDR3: CASIGENTEAFF. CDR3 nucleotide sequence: TGTGCCAGTATCGGAGAAAACACTGAAGCTTTCTTT. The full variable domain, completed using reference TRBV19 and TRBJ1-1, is DGGITQSPKYLFRKEGQNVTLSCEQNLNHDAMYWYRQDPGQGLRLIYYSQIVNDFQKGDIAEGYSVSREKKESFPLTVTSAQKNPTAFYLCASIGENTEAFFGQGTRLTVV.

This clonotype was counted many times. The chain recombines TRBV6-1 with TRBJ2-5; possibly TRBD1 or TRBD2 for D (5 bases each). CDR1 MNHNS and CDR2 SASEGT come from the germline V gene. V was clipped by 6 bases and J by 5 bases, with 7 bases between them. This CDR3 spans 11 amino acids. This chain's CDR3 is CASRWGETQYF. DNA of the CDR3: TGTGCCAGCAGGTGGGGGGAGACCCAGTACTTC.

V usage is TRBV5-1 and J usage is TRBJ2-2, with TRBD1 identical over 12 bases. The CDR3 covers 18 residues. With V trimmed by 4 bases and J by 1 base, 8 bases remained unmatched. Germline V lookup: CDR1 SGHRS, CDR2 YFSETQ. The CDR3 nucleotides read TGCGCCAGCAGCCCGCGAGGGACAGGGGGCGAGAACACCGGGGAGCTGTTTTTT. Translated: CASSPRGTGGENTGELFF.

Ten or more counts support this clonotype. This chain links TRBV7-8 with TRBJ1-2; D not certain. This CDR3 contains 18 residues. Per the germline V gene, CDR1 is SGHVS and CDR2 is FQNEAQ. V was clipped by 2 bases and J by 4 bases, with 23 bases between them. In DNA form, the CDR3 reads TGTGCCAGCAGCTTAATTATCGGCAGGTCAGGTGCATTCTATGGCTACACCTTC. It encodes CASSLIIGRSGAFYGYTF.